The clone carrying this TCR beta chain showed up just a few times. The antigen is not known. Original methodology: CDR3 differences across clinicopathological groups were used to build a distant-metastasis classifier for papillary thyroid cancer. From the PCR reads, TCRdb re-called clones with MiXCR. TCRdb's processing, not the study's, gives the V and J calls here. The table has around 22,000 clones, less than 25% seen once. All patients were treatment-naive before thyroid surgery. This specimen comes from a study of metastatic and nonmetastatic thyroid tumors. Study-level information: For malignant and benign thyroid patients, tumor or nodule tissue and blood were the sources whose repertoires were compared.

Study-wide results and limits: According to reports, the diversity of TCR beta was significantly higher in malignant thyroid tumors than in benign nodules, and this held in both blood and tumor samples.

Specimen: tumor tissue. This clonotype was obtained from a female donor with papillary thyroid cancer or a benign thyroid nodule (not recorded which). Some clones in this sample may be carry-over from other donors' samples.

The CDR3 sequence is CAWSSGAGANVLTF. The CDR3 DNA sequence: TGTGCCTGGAGCTCAGGGGCCGGGGCCAACGTCCTGACTTTC. The chain combines TRBV30 with TRBJ2-6; possible D gene TRBD1, 6 bases. Germline V gene sequence: CDR1 GTSNPN, CDR2 SVGIG (reference sequence). The CDR3 spans 14 residues. V was trimmed by 3 bases and J by 4 bases, leaving 10 bases between them. Full variable domain (remainder filled in from reference TRBV30 and TRBJ2-6): SQTIHQWPATLVQPVGSPLSLECTVEGTSNPNLYWYRQAAGRGLQLLFYSVGIGQISSEVPQNLSASRPQDRQFILSSKKLLLSDSGFYLCAWSSGAGANVLTFGAGSRLTVL.